A selection of T cell receptor beta chains follows, all from one sample in a study of esophageal squamous cell carcinoma under preoperative chemotherapy. TCRdb redid the calling of the PCR reads with MiXCR, one entry per CDR3 protein. The sample shows about 32,000 distinct CDR3 sequences, less than 65% of them seen only once. Sample collection was performed from a patient given preoperative chemotherapy. These receptor sequences come from a human donor with esophageal squamous cell carcinoma. The donor label of this sample is uncertain. Each CDR3 is given with its conserved first and last residue. The order of the fields is V gene, clone size, D gene, J gene, CDR3 protein, CDR3 DNA. The D gene is left open where the match is weak. Where a row states a size, it is once, few, many or the class of an expanded clone; other rows omit it.

V gene: TRBV7-2
clone size: .
D gene: TRBD1
J gene: TRBJ2-3
CDR3 protein: CGSRGRGAKDTQYF
CDR3 DNA: TGTGGCAGCAGGGGGCGGGGAGCCAAAGATACGCAGTATTTC

V gene: TRBV6-1
clone size: .
D gene: TRBD2
J gene: TRBJ2-3
CDR3 protein: CASSRGSGGALDTQYF
CDR3 DNA: TGTGCCAGCTCTAGAGGAAGCGGGGGGGCCTTAGATACGCAGTATTTT

V gene: TRBV7-3
clone size: .
D gene: .
J gene: TRBJ2-4
CDR3 protein: CACRVAGPGAKDMQYF
CDR3 DNA: TGTGCGTGCCGCGTCGCGGGGCCGGGAGCCAAAGATATGCAGTACTTC

V gene: TRBV6-1
clone size: .
D gene: TRBD1
J gene: TRBJ1-4
CDR3 protein: CASSPGTGGGLEKLFF
CDR3 DNA: TGTGCCAGCAGTCCCGGGACAGGGGGCGGACTCGAAAAACTGTTTTTT

V gene: TRBV7-8
clone size: .
D gene: .
J gene: TRBJ2-3
CDR3 protein: CACRNPARGAGDTQYF
CDR3 DNA: TGTGCCTGCCGCAACCCGGCGCGGGGAGCCGGTGACACGCAGTATTTT

V gene: TRBV6-5
clone size: few
D gene: .
J gene: TRBJ2-1
CDR3 protein: CASSYVRGPTYNEQFF
CDR3 DNA: TGTGCCAGCAGTTACGTGAGGGGCCCTACCTACAATGAGCAGTTCTTC

V gene: TRBV7-2
clone size: .
D gene: .
J gene: TRBJ2-2
CDR3 protein: CASSLEGNTGELFF
CDR3 DNA: TGTGCCAGCAGCTTAGAGGGCAACACCGGGGAGCTGTTTTTT

V gene: TRBV7-6
clone size: .
D gene: .
J gene: TRBJ2-3
CDR3 protein: CASSFSSLGFTDTQYF
CDR3 DNA: TGTGCCAGCAGCTTTTCGAGCCTGGGGTTCACAGATACGCAGTACTTT

V gene: TRBV7-3
clone size: once
D gene: TRBD2
J gene: TRBJ2-4
CDR3 protein: CASSRNLGRGAKDMQYF
CDR3 DNA: TGTGCCAGCAGCCGCAACCTGGGGCGGGGGGCCAAAGACATGCAGTACTTC

V gene: TRBV6-5
clone size: many
D gene: TRBD2
J gene: TRBJ2-5
CDR3 protein: CASSSWGGEQETQYF
CDR3 DNA: TGTGCCAGCAGTTCATGGGGGGGGGAGCAAGAGACCCAGTACTTC

V gene: TRBV7-8
clone size: .
D gene: .
J gene: TRBJ2-7
CDR3 protein: CASSQLVRGYEQYF
CDR3 DNA: TGTGCCAGCAGCCAGTTAGTCAGGGGTTACGAGCAGTACTTC

V gene: TRBV6-5
clone size: .
D gene: TRBD2
J gene: TRBJ2-2
CDR3 protein: CASSSFSGGDLGELFF
CDR3 DNA: TGTGCCAGCAGTTCTTTTAGCGGGGGGGATCTCGGGGAGCTGTTTTTT

V gene: TRBV7-6
clone size: .
D gene: .
J gene: TRBJ2-3
CDR3 protein: CASSPWSCSSTDTQSF
CDR3 DNA: TGTGCCAGCAGCCCCTGGAGCTGCTCTAGCACCGATACCCAGTCTTTT

V gene: TRBV7-2
clone size: few
D gene: TRBD2
J gene: TRBJ2-3
CDR3 protein: CASSPQGTSGTDTQYF
CDR3 DNA: TGTGCCAGCAGCCCGCAGGGGACTAGCGGGACGGATACGCAGTATTTT

V gene: TRBV12-3/TRBV12-4
clone size: few
D gene: TRBD2
J gene: TRBJ2-3
CDR3 protein: CASSATGRGAKDTQYF
CDR3 DNA: TGTGCCAGCAGTGCCACGGGGCGGGGGGCCAAAGATACGCAGTATTTT

V gene: TRBV7-2
clone size: many
D gene: TRBD1
J gene: TRBJ2-4
CDR3 protein: CASSPPGTGNIQYF
CDR3 DNA: TGTGCCAGCAGCCCACCCGGGACAGGGAACATTCAGTACTTC

V gene: TRBV6-1
clone size: .
D gene: .
J gene: TRBJ2-5
CDR3 protein: CASTGIGGRDQDTQYF
CDR3 DNA: TGTGCCAGCACGGGGATCGGGGGCCGCGACCAAGATACCCAGTACTTC

V gene: TRBV19
clone size: .
D gene: TRBD1
J gene: TRBJ1-2
CDR3 protein: CASRDRGSSEGYTF
CDR3 DNA: TGTGCCAGTAGAGACAGGGGATCTTCGGAAGGCTACACCTTC

V gene: TRBV7-2
clone size: once
D gene: .
J gene: TRBJ2-5
CDR3 protein: CARSLGGGLDIQYF
CDR3 DNA: TGTGCCAGGAGCTTGGGTGGGGGGCTAGACATCCAGTACTTC

V gene: TRBV7-7
clone size: .
D gene: TRBD1
J gene: TRBJ2-1
CDR3 protein: CASSRRTGSSYNEQFF
CDR3 DNA: TGTGCCAGCAGCCGACGGACAGGAAGCTCCTACAATGAGCAGTTCTTC

V gene: TRBV7-2
clone size: few
D gene: TRBD2
J gene: TRBJ2-1
CDR3 protein: CASSLGLLAGSSYNEQFF
CDR3 DNA: TGTGCCAGCAGCTTAGGGCTACTAGCGGGGAGCTCCTACAATGAGCAGTTCTTC

V gene: TRBV12-3/TRBV12-4
clone size: once
D gene: .
J gene: TRBJ2-3
CDR3 protein: CASRATGGGAQDTQYF
CDR3 DNA: TGTGCCAGCAGGGCTACTGGGGGCGGGGCCCAAGATACCCAGTATTTC

V gene: TRBV7-2
clone size: .
D gene: TRBD2
J gene: TRBJ2-3
CDR3 protein: CASSFRGVQAKDTQYF
CDR3 DNA: TGTGCCAGCAGCTTTCGGGGGGTGCAAGCCAAAGATACTCAGTATTTT

V gene: TRBV7-3
clone size: many
D gene: .
J gene: TRBJ1-6
CDR3 protein: CASSPGVNSPLHF
CDR3 DNA: TGTGCCAGCAGCCCAGGGGTTAATTCACCCCTCCACTTT

V gene: TRBV7-8
clone size: many
D gene: TRBD2
J gene: TRBJ2-1
CDR3 protein: CASSSPGLGIYNEQFF
CDR3 DNA: TGTGCCAGCAGCTCCCCGGGACTAGGGATATACAATGAGCAGTTCTTC

V gene: TRBV6-5
clone size: few
D gene: .
J gene: TRBJ1-2
CDR3 protein: CASSYSQAGGYTF
CDR3 DNA: TGTGCCAGCAGTTACTCGCAGGCCGGGGGCTACACCTTC

V gene: TRBV27
clone size: few
D gene: TRBD2
J gene: TRBJ2-7
CDR3 protein: CASSLQAGGSYEQYF
CDR3 DNA: TGTGCCAGCAGTTTACAAGCGGGGGGCTCCTACGAGCAGTACTTC

V gene: TRBV28
clone size: .
D gene: TRBD2
J gene: TRBJ2-3
CDR3 protein: CASSPLMGGRESTDTQYF
CDR3 DNA: TGTGCCAGCAGTCCCTTGATGGGAGGGCGGGAGTCGACAGATACGCAGTATTTT

V gene: TRBV7-8
clone size: .
D gene: TRBD2
J gene: TRBJ2-3
CDR3 protein: CASSWTGGGGRNTQYF
CDR3 DNA: TGTGCCAGCAGCTGGACGGGGGGCGGGGGGAGAAACACTCAGTATTTT

V gene: TRBV6-5
clone size: .
D gene: .
J gene: TRBJ2-5
CDR3 protein: CASSYSRTSQRETQYF
CDR3 DNA: TGTGCCAGCAGTTACTCGAGGACGTCCCAACGGGAGACCCAGTACTTC